The 21 T cell receptor beta chains listed next were all sequenced from one sample in a study of blood T cell repertoires in COVID-19. This table comes from immunoSEQ multiplex PCR, and its TCRdb copy is limited to in-frame clones, with some not included. The sample records over 300,000 clones, roughly 85% being singletons. Sequencing input: PBMCs or T cells enriched from blood (not recorded which). The receptor set was obtained from a young man who had recovered from COVID-19.

The CDR3 sequence: CASSQGAGTEAFF. The CDR3 DNA reads TGCGCCAGCAGCCAAGGGGCAGGGACTGAAGCTTTCTTT. The chain recombines TRBV4-3 with TRBJ1-1, with D maybe TRBD1 (5 bases). CDR3 length: 13 amino acids. Germline V gene lookup returns CDR1 LGHNA and CDR2 YSLEER. V was cut by 1 base and J by 5 bases, with 8 bases left in between.

This rearrangement joins TRBV6-2 or TRBV6-3 to TRBJ2-1; D is unclear. Trimming cost V 4 bases and J 6 bases, with 4 bases left between them. Germline V gene data show CDR1 as MNHEY and CDR2 as SVGEGT. The CDR3 spans 11 residues. This CDR3 is CASSSLNEQFF. For the CDR3, the DNA is TGTGCCAGCAGTTCACTCAATGAGCAGTTCTTC.

This chain connects TRBV6-5 to TRBJ1-2; D possibly corresponds to TRBD1 (6 bases). V was shortened by 6 bases and J by 6 bases, with 14 bases between the two germline ends. This CDR3 region has 13 residues. Per the germline V gene, CDR1 is MNHEY and CDR2 is SVGAGI. This CDR3 reads CASRQQGSDGYTF. The CDR3 coding sequence is TGTGCCAGCAGGCAACAGGGTTCGGATGGCTACACCTTC.

The chain couples TRBV6-1 to TRBJ1-2, with 7 bases matching TRBD1. V was clipped by 0 bases and J by 1 base; unmatched bases: 8. The length of the CDR3 is 17 residues. Germline CDR1 reads MNHNS; CDR2 reads SASEGT. CDR3 coding DNA: TGTGCCAGCAGTGAAGCGCGACAGGGTCGTTTTAACTATGGCTACACCTTC. As protein: CASSEARQGRFNYGYTF.

This rearrangement joins TRBV4-2 to TRBJ2-1; D possibly corresponds to TRBD1 (8 bases). Trimming left V 6 bases short and J 6 bases short, with 18 bases between. Germline CDR1 and CDR2: LGHNA and YNFKEQ. CDR3 size: 15 residues. The CDR3 loop is CASRSGQGGFNEQFF. In DNA form, the CDR3 reads TGTGCCAGCAGGTCTGGACAGGGAGGGTTCAATGAGCAGTTCTTC.

V gene TRBV18 combines with J gene TRBJ2-1; maybe TRBD1 (6 bases). Germline V gene data show CDR1 as KGHSH and CDR2 as LQKENI. V was pared by 3 bases and J by 0 bases, with 9 bases between. This CDR3 is 15 amino acids long. The chain's CDR3 is CASSPLGGSYNEQFF. Here the CDR3 DNA reads TGTGCCAGCTCACCCTTAGGGGGCTCCTACAATGAGCAGTTCTTC.

Points on this clone: Without the conserved terminal phenylalanine or tryptophan, this CDR3 likely stems from a read error. The limits of the CDR3 on the DNA are not certain, so only TCRdb's listed CDR3 is given. The chain recombines TRBV12-3 or TRBV12-4 with TRBJ2-7; the table's TRBD1 call for D was not verified on the DNA. The CDR3 contains 11 residues when both ends are counted. The CDR3 region is CASSLGTAIEY.

The chain couples TRBV13 to TRBJ2-3, with TRBD2 matching over 12 bases. The V segment lost 5 bases and the J segment 4 bases; nucleotides outside the gene matches: 4. The CDR3 has 15 amino acids. In germline, CDR1 is PRHDT, CDR2 FYEKMQ (reference sequence). CDR3 region: CASSRTSGASDTQYF. The CDR3 bases are TGTGCCAGCAGCCGGACTAGCGGGGCGTCAGATACGCAGTATTTT.

The chain combines TRBV19 with TRBJ1-4; weak D call: TRBD1 (5 bases). This CDR3 comprises 13 residues. Germline CDR1 is LNHDA and CDR2 is SQIVND (reference sequence). V lost 7 bases and J lost 7, with 13 bases in between. The CDR3 loop reads CASTGHSSEKLFF. The CDR3 nucleotides are TGTGCCAGTACAGGACACAGCAGTGAAAAACTGTTTTTT.

This chain uses TRBV7-2 with TRBJ1-6, with 10 bases lining up with TRBD1. The J segment lost 14 bases and the V segment lost 5 bases, leaving 12 bases of the junction unmatched. Germline CDR1 reads SGHTA; CDR2 reads FQGNSA. This CDR3 has 15 amino acids. The CDR3 DNA reads as TGTGCCAGCAGCGCCCTGACAGGGGGCGGCTCTTCCCTCCACTTT. Its protein is CASSALTGGGSSLHF. The full variable domain, rest sourced from reference TRBV7-2 and TRBJ1-6, is GAGVSQSPSNKVTEKGKDVELRCDPISGHTALYWYRQSLGQGLEFLIYFQGNSAPDKSGLPSDRFSAERTGGSVSTLTIQRTQQEDSAVYLCASSALTGGGSSLHFGNGTRLTVT.

The gene calls are TRBV30 and TRBJ1-2; D may be TRBD1 (5 bases). The CDR3 is 13 residues long. V was shortened by 2 bases and J by 1 base, with 8 bases between the two germline ends. CDR1 and CDR2 from the germline V gene are GTSNPN and SVGIG (reference sequence). CDR3 loop: CAWSLDSNYGYTF. DNA of the CDR3: TGTGCCTGGAGTCTAGACAGTAACTATGGCTACACCTTC.

The J gene is TRBJ1-1, the V gene TRBV27, with D uncertain. CDR1 and CDR2 (germline): MNHEY, SMNVEV (reference sequence). Deletions cut 6 bases from V and 1 base from J, with 9 bases between. CDR3 length: 13 residues. The chain's CDR3 is CASRSWQNTEAFF. In DNA form, the CDR3 reads TGTGCCAGCAGGTCTTGGCAGAACACTGAAGCTTTCTTT.

Concerning this clone itself: The final CDR3 position lacks the conserved phenylalanine or tryptophan, pointing to a likely read error. The DNA is left out, because the CDR3 cannot be placed on it with certainty; the CDR3 is given as TCRdb lists it. The chain links TRBV20-1 to TRBJ2-7; the tabulated D call, TRBD2, remains unverified against the DNA. Per the germline V gene, CDR1 is DFQATT and CDR2 is SNEGSKA (reference sequence). From its first to its last residue, the CDR3 has 11 amino acids. CDR3 in amino acids: CSASSSREPRL.

As for this clone: Other DNA sequences in this specimen translate into the identical CDR3. V and J are TRBV12-3 or TRBV12-4 and TRBJ2-7, with 10 bases identical to TRBD1. The CDR3 runs to 12 residues. J gave up 6 bases and V 5 bases, and 1 base lay outside the gene matches. The CDR3 region is CASSRDRGEQYF. The CDR3 DNA reads as TGTGCCAGCAGTCGGGACAGGGGCGAGCAGTACTTC.

The chain has TRBV4-2 and TRBJ2-5, with 15 bases lining up with TRBD2. CDR3 length: 22 residues. The J segment lost 2 bases and the V segment lost 0 bases, leaving 16 bases of the junction unmatched. Looked up from germline, CDR1 is LGHNA and CDR2 is YNFKEQ. CDR3 sequence reads: CASSQDVGRWTSGGVLQETQYF. CDR3 bases: TGTGCCAGCAGCCAAGATGTAGGGAGGTGGACTAGCGGGGGGGTGTTGCAAGAGACCCAGTACTTC.

The chain joins TRBV7-8 to TRBJ1-1, with TRBD1 as a possible D gene (6 bases). CDR3 length equals 15 residues. V was pared by 4 bases and J by 1 base, with 13 bases between. Germline CDR1 SGHVS, CDR2 FQNEAQ. In DNA form, the CDR3 reads TGTGCCAGCAGCTACCGGGCCAGGGGGAACACTGAAGCTTTCTTT. It specifies CASSYRARGNTEAFF.

This sequence joins TRBV30 and TRBJ1-4; tentatively, D is TRBD1 (5 bases). Trimming stripped 0 bases from V and 0 bases from J, with 8 bases between. Germline CDR1 GTSNPN, CDR2 SVGIG (reference sequence). The CDR3 has 15 amino acids. In nucleotides, the CDR3 is TGTGCCTGGAGTGTCGGGACTTCAACTAATGAAAAACTGTTTTTT. Protein sequence: CAWSVGTSTNEKLFF.

A single count supports this clone. The chain is built from TRBV15 and TRBJ2-7; D is possibly TRBD1 (5 bases). The CDR3 consists of 16 residues. Trimming removed 2 bases from V and 2 bases from J, with 16 bases in between. Germline V gene sequence: CDR1 LNHNV, CDR2 YYDKDF (reference sequence). DNA of the CDR3: TGTGCCACCAGCAGAAGACAGAACCCCGGCCCCTACGAGCAGTACTTC. This translates into CATSRRQNPGPYEQYF.

This chain connects TRBV27 to TRBJ2-1; weak D call: TRBD1 (5 bases). This CDR3 has 14 amino acids. In germline, CDR1 is MNHEY, CDR2 SMNVEV (reference sequence). The V end was cut by 3 bases, the J end by 8 bases, with 14 bases between. The CDR3 spells CASSLSRARDEQFF. The CDR3, as DNA: TGTGCCAGCAGTTTGAGTCGAGCCAGGGATGAGCAGTTCTTC.

The chain is built from TRBV4-3 and TRBJ1-4; the D gene is possibly TRBD1 (5 bases). The V end lost 3 bases, the J end lost 8 bases, and 16 bases lay between the germline ends. The CDR3 length is 15 residues. Germline CDR1 reads LGHNA; CDR2 reads YSLEER. The CDR3 loop is CASSHLQDVREKLFF. The CDR3 DNA reads as TGCGCCAGCAGCCACCTACAGGACGTGAGGGAAAAACTGTTTTTT.

V and J are TRBV5-5 and TRBJ2-1, with D possibly TRBD1 on 5 matching bases. The V gene lost 0 bases and the J gene lost 4 bases, with 5 bases spanning the gap. The V gene's germline CDR1 is SGHKS and CDR2 YYEKEE (reference sequence). CDR3 length: 13 residues. This CDR3 reads CASSLDRYNEQFF. The CDR3 DNA reads TGTGCCAGCAGCTTGGACAGGTACAATGAGCAGTTCTTC.